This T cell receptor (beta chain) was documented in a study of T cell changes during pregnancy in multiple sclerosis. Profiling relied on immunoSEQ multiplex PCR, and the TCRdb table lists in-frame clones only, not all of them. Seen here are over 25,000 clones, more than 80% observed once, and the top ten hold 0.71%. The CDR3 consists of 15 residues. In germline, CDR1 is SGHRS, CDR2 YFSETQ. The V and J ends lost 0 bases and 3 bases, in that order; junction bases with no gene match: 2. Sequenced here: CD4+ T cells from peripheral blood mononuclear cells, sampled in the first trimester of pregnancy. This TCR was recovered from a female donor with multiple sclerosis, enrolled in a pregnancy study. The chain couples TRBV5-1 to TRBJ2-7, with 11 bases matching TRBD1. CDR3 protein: CASSLGGTGGYEQYF. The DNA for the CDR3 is TGCGCCAGCAGCTTGGGCGGGACAGGGGGCTACGAGCAGTACTTC.